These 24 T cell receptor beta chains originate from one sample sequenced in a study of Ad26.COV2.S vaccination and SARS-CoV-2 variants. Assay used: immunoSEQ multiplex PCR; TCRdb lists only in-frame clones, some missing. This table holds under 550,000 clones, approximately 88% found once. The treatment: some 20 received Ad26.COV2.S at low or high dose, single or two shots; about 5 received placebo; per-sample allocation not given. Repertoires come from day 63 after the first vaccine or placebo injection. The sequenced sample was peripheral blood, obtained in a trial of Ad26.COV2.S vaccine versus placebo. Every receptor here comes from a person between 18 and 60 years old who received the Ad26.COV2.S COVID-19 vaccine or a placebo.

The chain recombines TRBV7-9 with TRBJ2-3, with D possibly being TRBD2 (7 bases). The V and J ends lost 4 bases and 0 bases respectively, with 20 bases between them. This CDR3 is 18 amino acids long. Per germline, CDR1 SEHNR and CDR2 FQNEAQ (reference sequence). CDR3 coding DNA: TGTGCCAGCAGCTCCCATGTCGGGCGGGGGCATAGCACAGATACGCAGTATTTT. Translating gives CASSSHVGRGHSTDTQYF.

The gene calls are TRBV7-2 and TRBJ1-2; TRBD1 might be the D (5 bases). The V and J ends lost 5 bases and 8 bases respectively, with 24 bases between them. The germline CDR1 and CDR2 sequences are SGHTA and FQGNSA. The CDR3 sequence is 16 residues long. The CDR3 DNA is TGTGCCAGCAGCCTCAGATCCGGGACGGCTCCTTTGGGCTACACCTTC. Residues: CASSLRSGTAPLGYTF.

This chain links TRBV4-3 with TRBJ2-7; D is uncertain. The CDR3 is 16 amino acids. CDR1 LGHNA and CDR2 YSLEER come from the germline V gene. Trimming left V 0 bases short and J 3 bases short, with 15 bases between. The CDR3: CASSQEFNSPLYEQYF. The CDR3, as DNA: TGCGCCAGCAGCCAAGAGTTTAATAGCCCTCTCTACGAGCAGTACTTC.

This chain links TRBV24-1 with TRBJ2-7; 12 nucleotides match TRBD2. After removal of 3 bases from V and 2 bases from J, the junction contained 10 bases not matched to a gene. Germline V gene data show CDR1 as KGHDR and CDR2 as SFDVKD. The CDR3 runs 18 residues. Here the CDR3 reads CATSDPHRTSGVPYEQYF. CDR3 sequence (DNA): TGTGCCACCAGTGATCCTCACCGGACTAGCGGGGTTCCCTACGAGCAGTACTTC.

For the CDR3, the DNA is TGTGCCTGGGGTGGGTCTAGGACAGGGGCTCAGCCCCAGCATTTT. Residues: CAWGGSRTGAQPQHF. The chain carries TRBV30 and TRBJ1-5; 9 positions agree with TRBD1. This CDR3 has 15 amino acids. Germline assignment: CDR1 GTSNPN and CDR2 SVGIG (reference sequence). Unmatched junction bases numbered 11, after V lost 5 bases and J lost 6 bases.

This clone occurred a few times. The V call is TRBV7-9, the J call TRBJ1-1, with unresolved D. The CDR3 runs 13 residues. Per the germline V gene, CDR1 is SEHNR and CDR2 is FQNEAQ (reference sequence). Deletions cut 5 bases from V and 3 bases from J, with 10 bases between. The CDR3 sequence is CASSLSWDTEAFF. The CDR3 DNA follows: TGTGCCAGCAGCCTTAGTTGGGACACTGAAGCTTTCTTT. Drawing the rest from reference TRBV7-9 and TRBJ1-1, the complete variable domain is DTGVSQNPRHKITKRGQNVTFRCDPISEHNRLYWYRQTLGQGPEFLTYFQNEAQLEKSRLLSDRFSAERPKGSFSTLEIQRTEQGDSAMYLCASSLSWDTEAFFGQGTRLTVV.

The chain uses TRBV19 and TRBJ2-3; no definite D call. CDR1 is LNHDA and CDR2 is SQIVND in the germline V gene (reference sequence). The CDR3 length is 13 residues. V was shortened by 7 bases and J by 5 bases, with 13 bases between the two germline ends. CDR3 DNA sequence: TGTGCCAGTAATATTGGGAAATTAGATACGCAGTATTTT. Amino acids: CASNIGKLDTQYF.

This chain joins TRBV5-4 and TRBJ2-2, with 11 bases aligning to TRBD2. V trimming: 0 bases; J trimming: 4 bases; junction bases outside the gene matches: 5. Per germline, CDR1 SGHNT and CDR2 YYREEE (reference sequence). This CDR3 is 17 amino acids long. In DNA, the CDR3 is TGTGCCAGCAGCTTGGAGGCTAGCGGGGGGACCACCGGGGAGCTGTTTTTT. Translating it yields CASSLEASGGTTGELFF.

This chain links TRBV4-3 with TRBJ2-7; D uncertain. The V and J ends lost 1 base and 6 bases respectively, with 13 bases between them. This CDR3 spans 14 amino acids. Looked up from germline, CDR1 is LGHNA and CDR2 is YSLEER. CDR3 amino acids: CASSQGIGKIEQYF. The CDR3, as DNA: TGCGCCAGCAGCCAAGGCATAGGGAAGATCGAGCAGTACTTC.

The CDR3 nucleotides read TGTGCCAGCAGTGACCCAACAGATACGCAGTATTTT. Protein: CASSDPTDTQYF. The chain recombines TRBV2 with TRBJ2-3; D is unresolved. Germline CDR1 reads SNHLY; CDR2 reads FYNNEI. The CDR3 loop spans 12 amino acids. Trimming left V 3 bases short and J 3 bases short, with 4 bases between. The full variable domain, rest sourced from reference TRBV2 and TRBJ2-3, is EPEVTQTPSHQVTQMGQEVILRCVPISNHLYFYWYRQILGQKVEFLVSFYNNEISEKSEIFDDQFSVERPDGSNFTLKIRSTKLEDSAMYFCASSDPTDTQYFGPGTRLTVL.

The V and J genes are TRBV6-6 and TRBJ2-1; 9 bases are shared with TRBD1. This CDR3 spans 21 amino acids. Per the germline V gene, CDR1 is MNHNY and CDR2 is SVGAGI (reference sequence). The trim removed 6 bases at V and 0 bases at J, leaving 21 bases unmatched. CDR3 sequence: CASSPSGDRETTRHSYNEQFF. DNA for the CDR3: TGTGCCAGCAGCCCGTCTGGGGACAGGGAAACGACCCGGCACTCCTACAATGAGCAGTTCTTC.

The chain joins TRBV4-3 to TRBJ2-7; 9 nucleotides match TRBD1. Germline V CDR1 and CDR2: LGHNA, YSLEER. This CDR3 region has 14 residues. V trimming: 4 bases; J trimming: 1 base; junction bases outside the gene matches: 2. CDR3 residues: CASSPGTGSYEQYF. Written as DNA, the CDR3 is TGCGCCAGCAGCCCTGGGACAGGGTCCTACGAGCAGTACTTC.

The CDR3: CAWTQNRGAGETQYF. CDR3 coding DNA: TGTGCCTGGACCCAAAACAGGGGAGCAGGGGAGACCCAGTACTTC. This chain joins TRBV30 and TRBJ2-5; 7 bases match TRBD1. CDR1 GTSNPN and CDR2 SVGIG come from the germline V gene (reference sequence). Germline trimming cut 4 bases from V and 5 bases from J; bases unmatched to any gene: 13. The length of the CDR3 is 15 residues.

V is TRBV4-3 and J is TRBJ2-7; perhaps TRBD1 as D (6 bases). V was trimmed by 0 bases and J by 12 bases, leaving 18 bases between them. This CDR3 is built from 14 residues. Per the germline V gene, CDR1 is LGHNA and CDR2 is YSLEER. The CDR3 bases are TGCGCCAGCAGCCAAGATCCCAGGGGAAGAGTTTTGTACTTC. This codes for CASSQDPRGRVLYF.

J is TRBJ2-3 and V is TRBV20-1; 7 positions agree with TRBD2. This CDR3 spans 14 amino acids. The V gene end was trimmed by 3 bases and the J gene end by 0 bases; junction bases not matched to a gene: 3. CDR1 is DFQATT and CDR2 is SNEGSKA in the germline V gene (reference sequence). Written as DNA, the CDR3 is TGCAGTGCTAGTCAGCGGGGCAGCACAGATACGCAGTATTTT. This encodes CSASQRGSTDTQYF.

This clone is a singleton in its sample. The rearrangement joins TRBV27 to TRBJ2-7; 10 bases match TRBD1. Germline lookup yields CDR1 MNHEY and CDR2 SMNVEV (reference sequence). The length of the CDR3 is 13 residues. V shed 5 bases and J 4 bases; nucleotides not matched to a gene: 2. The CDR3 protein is CASSMGQGYEQYF. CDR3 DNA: TGTGCCAGCAGTATGGGACAGGGGTACGAGCAGTACTTC.

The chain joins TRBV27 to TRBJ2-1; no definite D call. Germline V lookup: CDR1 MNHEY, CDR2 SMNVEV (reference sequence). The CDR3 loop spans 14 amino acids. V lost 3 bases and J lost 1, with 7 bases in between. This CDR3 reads CASSFGFSYNEQFF. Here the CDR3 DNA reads TGTGCCAGCAGTTTCGGGTTTTCCTACAATGAGCAGTTCTTC.

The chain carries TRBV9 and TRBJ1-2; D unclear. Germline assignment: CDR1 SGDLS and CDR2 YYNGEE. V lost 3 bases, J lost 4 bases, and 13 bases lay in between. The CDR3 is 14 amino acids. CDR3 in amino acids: CASSAQSGFYGYTF. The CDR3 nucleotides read TGTGCCAGCAGCGCTCAGTCGGGGTTCTATGGCTACACCTTC.

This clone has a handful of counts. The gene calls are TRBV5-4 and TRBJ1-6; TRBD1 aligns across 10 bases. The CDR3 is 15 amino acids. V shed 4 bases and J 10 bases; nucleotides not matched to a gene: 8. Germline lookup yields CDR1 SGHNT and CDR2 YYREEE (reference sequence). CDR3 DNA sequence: TGTGCCAGCAGCGACGGACAGGGGGGAGGATCACCCCTCCACTTT. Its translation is CASSDGQGGGSPLHF.

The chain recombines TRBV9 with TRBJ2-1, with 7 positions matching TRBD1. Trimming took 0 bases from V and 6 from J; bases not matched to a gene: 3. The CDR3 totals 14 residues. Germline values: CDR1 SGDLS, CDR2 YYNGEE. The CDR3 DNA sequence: TGTGCCAGCAGCGTAGGTACAGGGGCCAATGAGCAGTTCTTC. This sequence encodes CASSVGTGANEQFF.

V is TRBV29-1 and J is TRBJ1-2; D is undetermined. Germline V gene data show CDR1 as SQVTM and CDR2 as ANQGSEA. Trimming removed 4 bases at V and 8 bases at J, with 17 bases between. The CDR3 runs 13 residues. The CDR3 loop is CSVVVPGLGGYTF. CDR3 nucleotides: TGCAGCGTTGTTGTTCCCGGTTTAGGGGGCTACACCTTC. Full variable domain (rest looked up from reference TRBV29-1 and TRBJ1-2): SAVISQKPSRDICQRGTSLTIQCQVDSQVTMMFWYRQQPGQSLTLIATANQGSEATYESGFVIDKFPISRPNLTFSTLTVSNMSPEDSSIYLCSVVVPGLGGYTFGSGTRLTVV.

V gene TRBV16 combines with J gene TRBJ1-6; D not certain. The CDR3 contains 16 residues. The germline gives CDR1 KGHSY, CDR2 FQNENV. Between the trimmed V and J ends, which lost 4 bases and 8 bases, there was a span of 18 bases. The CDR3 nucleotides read TGTGCCAGCAGCCCCGAAGGGTATTTCTTGGATTCACCCCTCCACTTT. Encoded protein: CASSPEGYFLDSPLHF. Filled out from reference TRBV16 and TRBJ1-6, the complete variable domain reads GEEVAQTPKHLVRGEGQKAKLYCAPIKGHSYVFWYQQVLKNEFKFLISFQNENVFDETGMPKERFSAKCLPNSPCSLEIQATKLEDSAVYFCASSPEGYFLDSPLHFGNGTRLTVT.

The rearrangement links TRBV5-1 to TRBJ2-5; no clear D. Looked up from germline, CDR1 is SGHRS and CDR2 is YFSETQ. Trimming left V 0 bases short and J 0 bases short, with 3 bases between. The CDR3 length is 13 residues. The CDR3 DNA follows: TGCGCCAGCAGCTTGGGGTACCAAGAGACCCAGTACTTC. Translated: CASSLGYQETQYF. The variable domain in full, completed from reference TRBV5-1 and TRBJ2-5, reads KAGVTQTPRYLIKTRGQQVTLSCSPISGHRSVSWYQQTPGQGLQFLFEYFSETQRNKGNFPGRFSGRQFSNSRSEMNVSTLELGDSALYLCASSLGYQETQYFGPGTRLLVL.

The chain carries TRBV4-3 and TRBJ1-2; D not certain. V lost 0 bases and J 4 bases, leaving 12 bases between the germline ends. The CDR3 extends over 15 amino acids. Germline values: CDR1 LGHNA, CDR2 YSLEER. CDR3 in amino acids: CASSQDHGRPYGYTF. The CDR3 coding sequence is TGCGCCAGCAGCCAAGACCATGGCCGGCCCTATGGCTACACCTTC.